This T cell receptor (beta chain) emerged from a study of blood T cells in healthy people across ages. This CDR3 contains 15 residues. Trimming stripped 1 base from V and 10 bases from J, with 17 bases between. In germline, CDR1 is MGHRA, CDR2 YSYEKL. Study-level results: In older individuals, TCR beta diversity per million T cells was lower, falling roughly linearly with age.

With a J-beta primer mix and a sample-barcoded 5' primer, a second PCR ran about 7 to 11 cycles. TCRdb independently ran MiXCR on the 5' RACE reads; one entry per CDR3 protein. The sample shows over a million distinct CDR3 sequences, over 35% of them seen only once. Comment on this clonotype: What it recognizes is unknown. A much larger clone differs from this one at a single base, so this may be a read error.

The TCR comes from a woman aged 55-70 years in good health. The sequencing input was blood. The V and J genes are TRBV4-1 and TRBJ2-1; D is undetermined. Written as DNA, the CDR3 is TGCGCCAGCAGCCAAGCGGCAGGAGAAAACTACGAGCAGTTCTTC. Translation: CASSQAAGENYEQFF.